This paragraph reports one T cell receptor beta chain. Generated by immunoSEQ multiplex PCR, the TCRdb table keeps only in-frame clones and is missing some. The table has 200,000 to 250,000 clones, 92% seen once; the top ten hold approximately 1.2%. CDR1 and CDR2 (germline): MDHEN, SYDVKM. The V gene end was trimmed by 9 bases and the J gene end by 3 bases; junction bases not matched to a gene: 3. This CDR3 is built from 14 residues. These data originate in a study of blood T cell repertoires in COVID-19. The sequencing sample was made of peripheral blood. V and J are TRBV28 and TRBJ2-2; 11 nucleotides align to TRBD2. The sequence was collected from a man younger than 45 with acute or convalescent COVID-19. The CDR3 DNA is TGTGCCAGAAAGGGACTAGCGGACACCGGGGAGCTGTTTTTT. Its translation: CARKGLADTGELFF.